Below, 13 T cell receptor beta chains from the same sample are listed, as sequenced in a study of cytomegalovirus exposure and HLA in healthy donors. PCR used 60 Vbeta primers and 13 Jbeta primers. The assay was immunoSEQ multiplex PCR, and TCRdb's table has in-frame clones only and misses some. The repertoire holds roughly 180,000 clones, with over 70% as singletons. Sample: PBMCs. The source of these receptors is a woman between 25 and 40 years old in good health and CMV-seropositive.

This clone has only one observation. The V call is TRBV19, the J call TRBJ1-5; D is undetermined. The CDR3 spans 12 residues. V was cut by 7 bases and J by 0 bases, with 4 bases left in between. Germline values: CDR1 LNHDA, CDR2 SQIVND (reference sequence). The CDR3 here is CASTGSNQPQHF. DNA of the CDR3: TGTGCCAGTACAGGTAGCAATCAGCCCCAGCATTTT.

This chain links TRBV4-1 with TRBJ2-1, with 13 positions matching TRBD2. With V trimmed by 3 bases and J by 10 bases, 6 bases remained unmatched. Germline V gene sequence: CDR1 MGHRA, CDR2 YSYEKL. The CDR3 is 15 residues long. Written as DNA, the CDR3 is TGCGCCAGCAGCCATGGGACTAGCGGGGAGCAGGAGCAGTTCTTC. It encodes CASSHGTSGEQEQFF.

The chain has TRBV21-1 and TRBJ2-1; the table's D call of TRBD2 was not tested on the DNA. TRBV21-1 is a pseudogene locus. The CDR3 contains 14 residues. The CDR3 region is CASSKESRVGEQFF. CDR3 DNA: TGTGCCAGCAGCAAAGAATCCCGGGTGGGTGAGCAGTTCTTC.

The rearrangement links TRBV28 to TRBJ2-2, with D perhaps TRBD1 (6 bases). Germline V gene sequence: CDR1 MDHEN, CDR2 SYDVKM. Trimming took 5 bases from V and 5 from J, leaving 15 bases between them. The CDR3 extends over 15 amino acids. The CDR3 DNA follows: TGTGCCAGCAGTCCTAACAGGGTATTAACCGGGGAGCTGTTTTTT. Amino acid sequence: CASSPNRVLTGELFF.

The rearrangement uses TRBV6-5 and TRBJ1-5; the match to TRBD1 covers 8 bases. The CDR3 loop spans 14 amino acids. CDR1 and CDR2 from the germline V gene are MNHEY and SVGAGI. The trim removed 7 bases at V and 7 bases at J, leaving 9 bases unmatched. The DNA of the CDR3 is TGTGCCAGCAATCCAGGGGGCAGGGGGCAGCCCCAGCATTTT. Its protein is CASNPGGRGQPQHF.

This clone has just a few counts. The chain links TRBV18 to TRBJ1-2; 7 nucleotides agree with TRBD1. This CDR3 comprises 13 residues. Trimming cost V 4 bases and J 6 bases; bases outside gene matches: 5. CDR1 is KGHSH, CDR2 LQKENI, per germline. The CDR3 nucleotides are TGTGCCAGCTCACTGGCCCAGGGGGATGGCTACACCTTC. It is translated as CASSLAQGDGYTF.

The chain uses TRBV6-1 and TRBJ2-5; 9 bases agree with TRBD2. J was trimmed by 2 bases and V by 4 bases; bases with no gene match: 5. The germline gives CDR1 MNHNS, CDR2 SASEGT. The CDR3 is 15 amino acids. The CDR3 here is CASSVLAGPQETQYF. Written as DNA, the CDR3 is TGTGCCAGCAGTGTCCTAGCGGGGCCGCAAGAGACCCAGTACTTC.

V and J are TRBV4-2 and TRBJ1-5, with D possibly being TRBD1 (5 bases). Germline CDR1 is LGHNA and CDR2 is YNFKEQ. This CDR3 is 16 amino acids long. Trimming left V 1 base short and J 3 bases short, with 13 bases between. CDR3 nucleotide sequence: TGTGCCAGCAGCCAAGGGATCGGGGGTACCAATCAGCCCCAGCATTTT. Residues: CASSQGIGGTNQPQHF.

The chain joins TRBV19 to TRBJ2-7; TRBD1 is a possible D gene (6 bases). The V end lost 5 bases, the J end lost 5 bases, and 19 bases lay between the germline ends. The CDR3 sequence is 15 residues long. CDR1 LNHDA and CDR2 SQIVND come from the germline V gene (reference sequence). The chain's CDR3 is CASSAYRVVTDEQYF. CDR3 coding DNA: TGTGCCAGTAGTGCCTACAGGGTAGTGACCGACGAGCAGTACTTC. Complete variable domain (other parts from reference TRBV19 and TRBJ2-7): DGGITQSPKYLFRKEGQNVTLSCEQNLNHDAMYWYRQDPGQGLRLIYYSQIVNDFQKGDIAEGYSVSREKKESFPLTVTSAQKNPTAFYLCASSAYRVVTDEQYFGPGTRLTVT.

This sequence joins TRBV10-3 and TRBJ1-1, with 7 bases identical to TRBD1. V dropped 8 bases and J dropped 0; count of bases not matched to a gene: 6. In germline, CDR1 is ENHRY, CDR2 SYGVKD. This CDR3 has 14 residues. CDR3 sequence reads: CAIGGGQMNTEAFF. The CDR3 region has the DNA TGTGCCATCGGTGGGGGACAGATGAACACTGAAGCTTTCTTT.

CDR3 in amino acids: CASSLGSSGRAGGELFF. Written as DNA, the CDR3 is TGTGCCAGCAGCCTCGGAAGTAGCGGGAGGGCCGGCGGGGAGCTGTTTTTT. The genes are TRBV7-7 and TRBJ2-2; 11 nucleotides agree with TRBD2. The length of the CDR3 is 17 residues. Germline V gene sequence: CDR1 SSHAT, CDR2 FNYEAQ (reference sequence). The ends lost 5 bases at V and 7 bases at J; junction bases unmatched: 12.

V usage is TRBV6-5 and J usage is TRBJ2-7; TRBD2 agrees at 13 bases. J was trimmed by 2 bases and V by 5 bases; bases with no gene match: 3. Germline CDR1 and CDR2: MNHEY and SVGAGI. CDR3 length: 15 residues. CDR3 bases: TGTGCCAGCAGTAAGACTAGCGGGAGGCCCTACGAGCAGTACTTC. Its protein product is CASSKTSGRPYEQYF.

CDR3 protein: CASSQAGTGRRWGNTIYF. CDR3 sequence (DNA): TGCGCCAGCAGCCAGGCCGGGACAGGGAGACGATGGGGAAACACCATATATTTT. The chain carries TRBV4-3 and TRBJ1-3; TRBD1 matches 9 bases. Germline values: CDR1 LGHNA, CDR2 YSLEER. Trimming at V came to 3 bases and at J to 4 bases, leaving 13 bases not matched to a gene. This CDR3 is 18 amino acids long.